The 28 T cell receptor beta chains below all came from one sample that was sequenced in a study of early T cells in non-severe SARS-CoV-2 infection. From the 5' RACE reads, TCRdb called clonotypes with MiXCR, one entry per CDR3 protein. The profile shows tens of thousands of distinct CDR3 sequences, 20% of them singletons. The sample was whole blood, taken at baseline. All receptors derive from an adult who was a healthcare worker with PCR-confirmed SARS-CoV-2 infection or an uninfected control (not recorded which).

The J gene is TRBJ1-6, the V gene TRBV5-6; tentatively, D is TRBD1 (5 bases). V was pared by 4 bases and J by 6 bases, with 11 bases between. The CDR3 runs 14 residues. Germline CDR1 is SGHDT and CDR2 is YYEEEE. The CDR3 sequence: CASSPGLTNSPLHF. The CDR3 region has the DNA TGTGCCAGCAGCCCGGGACTGACTAATTCACCCCTCCACTTT.

The CDR3 here is CASSRLGEPSHNEQFF. Written as DNA, the CDR3 is TGTGCCAGCTCACGGCTCGGCGAGCCCTCTCACAATGAGCAGTTCTTC. J is TRBJ2-1 and V is TRBV18; D is undetermined. Trimming pared 4 bases from V and 5 bases from J, leaving 18 bases between. The CDR3 spans 16 residues. Germline V gene lookup returns CDR1 KGHSH and CDR2 LQKENI.

A few counts support this clonotype. The rearrangement uses TRBV7-9 and TRBJ1-1, with D unresolved. Germline CDR1 reads SEHNR; CDR2 reads FQNEAQ (reference sequence). V was clipped by 7 bases and J by 2 bases, with 11 bases between them. The CDR3 contains 13 residues. CDR3 region: CASTLMGNTEAFF. In DNA, the CDR3 is TGTGCCAGCACCTTGATGGGTAACACTGAAGCTTTCTTT.

This clonotype has more than one count but fewer than ten. The chain links TRBV6-4 to TRBJ1-2, with D possibly TRBD1 on 5 matching bases. The CDR3 has 14 residues. The V gene's germline CDR1 is MRHNA and CDR2 SNTAGT. V dropped 6 bases and J dropped 8 bases, with 19 bases sitting between them. The CDR3 DNA sequence: TGTGCCAGCAGCCCCACCCCGGGGGTGAAAGGCTACACCTTC. Translated, it gives CASSPTPGVKGYTF.

In its sample, this clonotype was seen once. This chain connects TRBV7-2 to TRBJ2-6, with D possibly TRBD1 on 6 matching bases. Germline CDR1 SGHTA, CDR2 FQGNSA. Between the trimmed V and J ends, which lost 7 bases and 2 bases, there was a span of 9 bases. This CDR3 spans 14 amino acids. CDR3 coding DNA: TGTGCCAGCAAGACAGGCCCTGGGGCCAACGTCCTGACTTTC. Encoded protein: CASKTGPGANVLTF.

In DNA form, the CDR3 reads TGTGCCAGCAGCATCAGGGTTCTCTACGAGCAGTACTTC. As protein: CASSIRVLYEQYF. The genes are TRBV12-3 or TRBV12-4 and TRBJ2-7; perhaps TRBD1 as D (5 bases). Trimming removed 6 bases at V and 3 bases at J, with 12 bases between. The CDR3 is made up of 13 amino acids.

This clonotype was counted only a few times. The rearrangement uses TRBV12-3 or TRBV12-4 and TRBJ2-5; possibly TRBD1 or TRBD2 for D (6 bases each). V lost 5 bases to trimming and J lost 3 bases, with 16 bases between them. The CDR3 is made up of 15 amino acids. The CDR3 here is CASSARGAAEETQYF. CDR3 nucleotides: TGTGCCAGCAGTGCTAGGGGGGCCGCGGAAGAGACCCAGTACTTC.

The V gene is TRBV20-1, the J gene TRBJ2-3, with 7 nucleotides matching TRBD1. This CDR3 contains 15 residues. The junction had 8 bases not matched to a gene; V was cut back by 3 bases and J by 2 bases. Germline V lookup: CDR1 DFQATT, CDR2 SNEGSKA (reference sequence). CDR3: CSASEGQWLTDTQYF. As DNA, the CDR3 is TGCAGTGCTAGCGAGGGACAGTGGCTCACAGATACGCAGTATTTT.

In this sample, this clonotype turned up a few times. The V call is TRBV27, the J call TRBJ2-7; D remains unclear. Between the trimmed V and J ends, which lost 6 bases and 6 bases, there was a span of 3 bases. CDR1 MNHEY and CDR2 SMNVEV come from the germline V gene (reference sequence). CDR3 length: 9 residues. CDR3 DNA: TGTGCCAGCAGACCCGAGCAGTACTTC. This sequence encodes CASRPEQYF.

V and J are TRBV2 and TRBJ2-2, with 8 bases matching TRBD2. CDR3 length: 14 residues. CDR1 is SNHLY and CDR2 is FYNNEI in the germline V gene. J lost 6 bases, V lost 5 bases, and 5 bases had no gene match. The CDR3: CASSSTSGAGELFF. The CDR3 region has the DNA TGTGCCAGCAGTTCTACTAGCGGAGCCGGGGAGCTGTTTTTT.

This chain connects TRBV25-1 to TRBJ1-6; no reliable D call. Germline V gene lookup returns CDR1 MGHDK and CDR2 SYGVNS. Trimming took off 3 bases at V and 5 bases at J, with 5 bases between the two ends. The CDR3 runs 13 residues. The CDR3 bases are TGTGCCAGCAGTGACCAAGATAATTCACCCCTCCACTTT. Its translation: CASSDQDNSPLHF.

This clonotype turned up a few times. The chain carries TRBV5-1 and TRBJ1-2; D gene unclear. CDR3 length: 14 residues. Germline CDR1 is SGHRS and CDR2 is YFSETQ. Trimming cost V 6 bases and J 2 bases, with 14 bases left between them. This CDR3 reads CASTLGGLNYGYTF. The CDR3 DNA reads as TGCGCCAGCACCCTGGGAGGGTTGAACTATGGCTACACCTTC.

There are many counts of this clonotype. The rearrangement links TRBV2 to TRBJ1-5, with D perhaps TRBD1 (6 bases). Trimming took off 4 bases at V and 2 bases at J, with 15 bases between the two ends. Germline V gene lookup returns CDR1 SNHLY and CDR2 FYNNEI. The CDR3 loop spans 16 amino acids. This CDR3 is CASSVQGSMGNQPQHF. CDR3 coding DNA: TGTGCCAGCAGTGTTCAGGGGAGTATGGGCAATCAGCCCCAGCATTTT.

This clonotype was detected many times. The genes are TRBV10-3 and TRBJ1-2; 8 bases map to TRBD1. CDR1 and CDR2 from the germline V gene are ENHRY and SYGVKD. CDR3 length: 16 amino acids. J lost 4 bases, V lost 7 bases, and 14 bases had no gene match. CDR3 nucleotide sequence: TGTGCCATCACCGAAAAGTCGCAGGGGGCGTCCTATGGCTACACCTTC. Encoded protein: CAITEKSQGASYGYTF.

This clonotype was seen many times. This chain connects TRBV7-7 to TRBJ2-5; D is possibly TRBD2 (6 bases). CDR1 SSHAT and CDR2 FNYEAQ come from the germline V gene (reference sequence). The CDR3 is made up of 13 amino acids. V lost 4 bases and J lost 5, with 11 bases in between. The CDR3 reads CASSSGVRETQYF. CDR3 bases: TGTGCCAGCAGCTCGGGAGTCCGGGAGACCCAGTACTTC.

This clonotype appeared a few times. This chain joins TRBV20-1 and TRBJ2-1; unclear D gene. Trimming left V 2 bases short and J 11 bases short, with 7 bases between. CDR1 is DFQATT and CDR2 is SNEGSKA in the germline V gene (reference sequence). The CDR3 length is 10 residues. The CDR3 sequence is CSARPSKQFF. The DNA of the CDR3 is TGCAGTGCTAGACCCAGCAAGCAGTTCTTC.

This chain joins TRBV12-3 or TRBV12-4 and TRBJ1-2, with 7 bases that match TRBD1. Trimming cost V 5 bases and J 4 bases; bases outside gene matches: 4. This CDR3 is built from 13 residues. The CDR3 reads CASSIGTAYGYTF. The CDR3 region has the DNA TGTGCCAGCAGTATCGGGACAGCCTATGGCTACACCTTC.

There are many counts of this clonotype. V usage is TRBV20-1 and J usage is TRBJ2-1, with D possibly being TRBD2 (6 bases). CDR1 and CDR2 from the germline V gene are DFQATT and SNEGSKA (reference sequence). Deletions cut 6 bases from V and 5 bases from J, with 20 bases between. This CDR3 comprises 15 residues. The CDR3, as DNA: TGCAGTGCCATTGGACCGGGACTTCCCAACAATGAGCAGTTCTTC. Protein sequence: CSAIGPGLPNNEQFF.

This clonotype showed up just a few times. The gene calls are TRBV4-1 and TRBJ2-7; 8 nucleotides agree with TRBD1. CDR1 is MGHRA, CDR2 YSYEKL, per germline. V lost 3 bases, J lost 5 bases, and 6 bases stayed unmatched. The length of the CDR3 is 14 residues. The chain's CDR3 is CASSHSGQGHEQYF. The CDR3 DNA sequence: TGCGCCAGCAGCCACTCCGGACAGGGTCACGAGCAGTACTTC.

A few counts support this clonotype. The rearrangement joins TRBV19 to TRBJ2-2; perhaps TRBD1 as D (6 bases). This CDR3 is built from 13 residues. CDR1 LNHDA and CDR2 SQIVND come from the germline V gene (reference sequence). Trimming took 7 bases from V and 6 from J, leaving 12 bases between them. In DNA, the CDR3 is TGTGCCAGTATTTCAACAGGGTCCGGGGAGCTGTTTTTT. It codes for CASISTGSGELFF.

The DNA of the CDR3 is TGTGCCAGCAGCCAACGAGGGTTTGGAAACACCATATATTTT. This translates into CASSQRGFGNTIYF. This sequence joins TRBV3-1 and TRBJ1-3; D not certain. Looked up from germline, CDR1 is LGHDT and CDR2 is YNNKEL (reference sequence). The V gene lost 2 bases and the J gene lost 3 bases, with 8 bases spanning the gap. There are 14 residues in the CDR3.

DNA of the CDR3: TGCAGTGCTCAACAGGGACCCACAGATACGCAGTATTTT. Translated: CSAQQGPTDTQYF. This rearrangement joins TRBV20-1 to TRBJ2-3, with D possibly being TRBD1 (6 bases). The germline V and J ends were trimmed by 5 bases and 2 bases, with 11 bases remaining between them. Germline V CDR1 and CDR2: DFQATT, SNEGSKA (reference sequence). This CDR3 comprises 13 residues.

CDR3 nucleotide sequence: TGCAGTGCTGGTCGGACAGGGCGTTCCTACGAGCAGTACTTC. Translated, it gives CSAGRTGRSYEQYF. This chain links TRBV20-1 with TRBJ2-7; 8 positions agree with TRBD1. The CDR3 is 14 amino acids. The germline V gene encodes CDR1 DFQATT and CDR2 SNEGSKA (reference sequence). With 5 bases clipped from V and 1 base from J, the junction kept 7 bases outside the gene matches.

This clonotype was found many times. This rearrangement joins TRBV7-3 to TRBJ2-1; D is perhaps TRBD1 (7 bases). V was shortened by 5 bases and J by 2 bases, with 13 bases between the two germline ends. Germline V gene lookup returns CDR1 SGHTA and CDR2 FQGTGA. The CDR3 covers 15 residues. DNA for the CDR3: TGTGCCAGCAGCCCAGGGGGGCGGACCTACAATGAGCAGTTCTTC. Translation gives CASSPGGRTYNEQFF.

The rearrangement links TRBV7-9 to TRBJ2-3, with TRBD2 matching over 8 bases. The CDR3 spans 18 residues. Germline lookup yields CDR1 SEHNR and CDR2 FQNEAQ (reference sequence). The V segment lost 0 bases and the J segment 0 bases; nucleotides outside the gene matches: 8. The CDR3 loop reads CASSLARDSGASTDTQYF. CDR3 bases: TGTGCCAGCAGCTTAGCGCGGGATAGCGGGGCCAGCACAGATACGCAGTATTTT.

The genes are TRBV5-1 and TRBJ2-3; TRBD1 matches at 7 bases. CDR1 and CDR2 from the germline V gene are SGHRS and YFSETQ. The CDR3 consists of 15 residues. V gave up 3 bases and J gave up 5 bases; unmatched junction bases: 9. CDR3 in DNA: TGCGCCAGCAGCTGGAACAGGGGTGTCCAAGATACGCAGTATTTT. Amino acid sequence: CASSWNRGVQDTQYF. The variable domain in full, with the rest retrieved from reference TRBV5-1 and TRBJ2-3, is KAGVTQTPRYLIKTRGQQVTLSCSPISGHRSVSWYQQTPGQGLQFLFEYFSETQRNKGNFPGRFSGRQFSNSRSEMNVSTLELGDSALYLCASSWNRGVQDTQYFGPGTRLTVL.

The genes are TRBV6-5 and TRBJ1-1; D unresolved. CDR1 and CDR2 (germline): MNHEY, SVGAGI. This CDR3 spans 13 amino acids. Trimming took off 3 bases at V and 5 bases at J, with 10 bases between the two ends. The CDR3 DNA follows: TGTGCCAGCAGTTATTGGCAGTATACTGAAGCTTTCTTT. It encodes CASSYWQYTEAFF.

This clonotype was seen a handful of times. The chain combines TRBV4-1 with TRBJ2-2, with 10 bases lining up with TRBD2. This CDR3 contains 15 residues. With 0 bases clipped from V and 5 bases from J, the junction kept 0 bases outside the gene matches. The germline gives CDR1 MGHRA, CDR2 YSYEKL. CDR3 in DNA: TGCGCCAGCAGCCAAGAGGGACTAGCGACCGGGGAGCTGTTTTTT. Translating gives CASSQEGLATGELFF.